The 26 T cell receptor beta chains reported below all come from one sample, sequenced in a study of identical twins. MiXCR was run by TCRdb on the 5' RACE reads, yielding one entry per CDR3 protein. Of 300,000 to 350,000 distinct CDR3 sequences in the sample, about 12% were seen once. The data also belong to a second study, concerning yellow fever vaccine responses in identical twins.

Sample: CD8+ T cells sorted from blood. Every receptor here comes from a woman aged 18-29 years in good health.

This clonotype was counted many times. V is TRBV11-2 and J is TRBJ2-2; no clear D gene. Trimming took 2 bases from V and 2 from J, leaving 9 bases between them. Germline V lookup: CDR1 SGHAT, CDR2 FQNNGV. This CDR3 contains 15 residues. CDR3 coding DNA: TGTGCCAGCAGCTTATCTGTGGGAAACACCGGGGAGCTGTTTTTT. Protein product: CASSLSVGNTGELFF.

This clonotype was counted at least ten times. The rearrangement uses TRBV5-1 and TRBJ2-4; 7 bases are shared with TRBD2. This CDR3 has 15 amino acids. Germline CDR1 SGHRS, CDR2 YFSETQ. The V gene end was trimmed by 4 bases and the J gene end by 8 bases; junction bases not matched to a gene: 12. CDR3 DNA: TGCGCCAGCAGCCTGAACGGGGGGTATGGGGACATTCAGTACTTC. This gives the protein CASSLNGGYGDIQYF.

The chain combines TRBV20-1 with TRBJ2-3; D may match TRBD1 or TRBD2 (5 bases each). Germline V gene lookup returns CDR1 DFQATT and CDR2 SNEGSKA (reference sequence). This CDR3 has 16 residues. V was shortened by 0 bases and J by 0 bases, with 13 bases between the two germline ends. CDR3 DNA sequence: TGCAGTGCTAGAGATCTATACGGGGCTAGCACAGATACGCAGTATTTT. Translating it yields CSARDLYGASTDTQYF.

This clonotype appeared many times. The chain recombines TRBV6-8 with TRBJ1-5, with 8 bases lining up with TRBD1. The germline gives CDR1 MNHGY, CDR2 SAAAGT. The CDR3 covers 17 residues. J gave up 2 bases and V 2 bases, and 8 bases lay outside the gene matches. DNA of the CDR3: TGTGCCAGCAGTTACCGGGGGACAGGCGATGGCAATCAGCCCCAGCATTTT. Protein product: CASSYRGTGDGNQPQHF.

This clonotype was counted ten times or more. The chain uses TRBV12-3 or TRBV12-4 and TRBJ2-7; D call uncertain. The germline V and J ends were trimmed by 3 bases and 4 bases, with 10 bases remaining between them. This CDR3 contains 13 residues. The CDR3 DNA reads as TGTGCCAGCAGTTTCTTCAGCGAGTACGAGCAGTACTTC. Translation gives CASSFFSEYEQYF.

This clonotype has only a few counts. The chain joins TRBV5-1 to TRBJ2-1, with no clear D. Deletions cut 2 bases from V and 2 bases from J, with 8 bases between. This CDR3 spans 14 amino acids. CDR1 and CDR2 from the germline V gene are SGHRS and YFSETQ. The CDR3: CASSFLGPYNEQFF. DNA for the CDR3: TGCGCCAGCAGCTTCCTGGGCCCCTACAATGAGCAGTTCTTC.

This clonotype turned up a few times. The rearrangement joins TRBV6-2 or TRBV6-3 to TRBJ2-2, with 7 bases matching TRBD2. With 6 bases clipped from V and 1 base from J, the junction kept 8 bases outside the gene matches. The length of the CDR3 is 16 residues. In germline, CDR1 is MNHEY, CDR2 SVGEGT. CDR3 in DNA: TGTGCCAGCAGACCCCGTCAGCGGGAGAACACCGGGGAGCTGTTTTTT. It translates to CASRPRQRENTGELFF.

This clonotype has more than one count but fewer than ten. This chain links TRBV20-1 with TRBJ1-4; maybe TRBD1 (6 bases). The CDR3 spans 16 residues. The V and J ends lost 1 base and 5 bases respectively, with 17 bases between them. CDR1 and CDR2 from the germline V gene are DFQATT and SNEGSKA (reference sequence). This CDR3 reads CSARGLGGALNEKLFF. The DNA of the CDR3 is TGCAGTGCTAGAGGCCTGGGGGGGGCGCTCAATGAAAAACTGTTTTTT.

This clonotype was seen many times. The V gene is TRBV4-2, the J gene TRBJ2-7; TRBD2 agrees at 8 bases. With V trimmed by 0 bases and J by 1 base, 2 bases remained unmatched. The CDR3 sequence is 15 residues long. Germline CDR1 and CDR2: LGHNA and YNFKEQ. CDR3 amino acids: CASSQELAESYEQYF. CDR3 DNA sequence: TGTGCCAGCAGCCAAGAACTAGCGGAATCCTACGAGCAGTACTTC.

This clonotype appeared a few times. The chain combines TRBV13 with TRBJ2-1, with TRBD2 matching 14 bases. Losses at the gene ends were 3 bases for V and 9 bases for J; bases not matched to a gene: 13. This CDR3 has 18 residues. Germline V gene sequence: CDR1 PRHDT, CDR2 FYEKMQ (reference sequence). CDR3 in amino acids: CASSFPTSGLAGVSEQFF. The CDR3, as DNA: TGTGCCAGCAGCTTCCCAACGTCGGGACTAGCGGGAGTCTCTGAGCAGTTCTTC.

This clonotype was picked up a small number of times. The chain couples TRBV4-1 to TRBJ2-7; D might be TRBD1 or TRBD2, each matching 6 bases. With 4 bases removed from V and 3 bases from J, the gap between germline ends came to 16 bases. Germline assignment: CDR1 MGHRA and CDR2 YSYEKL. This CDR3 region has 15 residues. CDR3 region: CASSLTSGGLYEQYF. CDR3 sequence (DNA): TGCGCCAGCAGCCTAACCTCTGGGGGGCTCTACGAGCAGTACTTC.

The V and J genes are TRBV29-1 and TRBJ2-1; no clear D. The CDR3 is made up of 12 amino acids. V was clipped by 3 bases and J by 4 bases, with 7 bases between them. Germline V gives CDR1 SQVTM, CDR2 ANQGSEA. The CDR3 coding sequence is TGCAGCGTTGAGTGGCTTTACAATGAGCAGTTCTTC. Translating gives CSVEWLYNEQFF.

This clonotype has a handful of counts. The rearrangement uses TRBV14 and TRBJ2-7; D not resolved. V was shortened by 3 bases and J by 7 bases, with 10 bases between the two germline ends. The CDR3 contains 12 residues. CDR1 SGHDN and CDR2 FVKESK come from the germline V gene. CDR3 sequence: CASSHGNGEQYF. In DNA form, the CDR3 reads TGTGCCAGCAGCCATGGAAATGGGGAGCAGTACTTC.

This clonotype was seen only a few times. This chain links TRBV12-5 with TRBJ1-1; D is unclear. CDR3 length: 13 amino acids. Germline V gene sequence: CDR1 LGHNT, CDR2 FRNRAP. Trimming cost V 1 base and J 0 bases, with 3 bases left between them. The CDR3 sequence is CASGLGLNTEAFF. The DNA of the CDR3 is TGTGCTAGTGGTTTGGGTTTGAACACTGAAGCTTTCTTT.

This clonotype was recorded many times. The chain carries TRBV15 and TRBJ2-3, with D hard to call. Trimming took 0 bases from V and 8 from J, leaving 9 bases between them. Germline V CDR1 and CDR2: LNHNV, YYDKDF (reference sequence). The CDR3 length is 13 residues. Written as DNA, the CDR3 is TGTGCCACCAGCAGAGATTGGGCTAGTACGCAGTATTTT. Amino acids: CATSRDWASTQYF. The full variable domain, with the rest looked up from reference TRBV15 and TRBJ2-3, is DAMVIQNPRYQVTQFGKPVTLSCSQTLNHNVMYWYQQKSSQAPKLLFHYYDKDFNNEADTPDNFQSRRPNTSFCFLDIRSPGLGDTAMYLCATSRDWASTQYFGPGTRLTVL.

This clonotype came up a few times. The J gene is TRBJ2-2, the V gene TRBV4-1; D unclear. The CDR3 spans 15 residues. Deletions cut 1 base from V and 6 bases from J, with 12 bases between. Germline-derived CDR1 and CDR2 are MGHRA and YSYEKL. In DNA, the CDR3 is TGCGCCAGCAGCCAAGGGCGGCCGGTGGCCGGGGAGCTGTTTTTT. Translated: CASSQGRPVAGELFF.

The chain combines TRBV15 with TRBJ2-2; no definite D call. Germline CDR1 is LNHNV and CDR2 is YYDKDF (reference sequence). The CDR3 runs 14 residues. Trimming pared 4 bases from V and 1 base from J, leaving 7 bases between. The CDR3 region has the DNA TGTGCCACCAGCATTCTACAGAACACCGGGGAGCTGTTTTTT. This translates into CATSILQNTGELFF. Full variable domain (outside the CDR3, taken from reference TRBV15 and TRBJ2-2): DAMVIQNPRYQVTQFGKPVTLSCSQTLNHNVMYWYQQKSSQAPKLLFHYYDKDFNNEADTPDNFQSRRPNTSFCFLDIRSPGLGDTAMYLCATSILQNTGELFFGEGSRLTVL.

Ten or more counts support this clonotype. V is TRBV12-3 or TRBV12-4 and J is TRBJ2-1, with a weak D call TRBD2 (6 bases). The CDR3 loop spans 15 amino acids. V was shortened by 10 bases and J by 3 bases, with 19 bases between the two germline ends. As DNA, the CDR3 is TGTGCCACGGGTGGCGGGACTGAAAACTACAATGAGCAGTTCTTC. Protein product: CATGGGTENYNEQFF.

This clonotype was picked up a small number of times. The chain joins TRBV14 to TRBJ1-1; D is unresolved. V was cut by 0 bases and J by 0 bases, with 17 bases left in between. The germline CDR1 and CDR2 sequences are SGHDN and FVKESK. The CDR3 has 18 amino acids. As DNA, the CDR3 is TGTGCCAGCAGCCAAGAACGGGCCTGGATAATCATGAACACTGAAGCTTTCTTT. It yields the protein CASSQERAWIIMNTEAFF.

As for this clonotype: This could be a read error, since a much larger clone is one nucleotide away. Here the CDR3 reads CSAREWTGSNEQFF. DNA for the CDR3: TGCAGTGCTAGAGAATGGACAGGGAGCAATGAGCAGTTCTTC. This chain uses TRBV20-1 with TRBJ2-1; 8 nucleotides agree with TRBD1. After removal of 0 bases from V and 6 bases from J, the junction contained 4 bases not matched to a gene. Per the germline V gene, CDR1 is DFQATT and CDR2 is SNEGSKA (reference sequence). The CDR3 spans 14 residues.

The V and J genes are TRBV29-1 and TRBJ1-1; D uncertain. The V gene's germline CDR1 is SQVTM and CDR2 ANQGSEA. The CDR3 consists of 11 residues. V lost 5 bases, J lost 1 base, and 5 bases lay in between. As DNA, the CDR3 is TGCAGCGTTAACAAGAACACTGAAGCTTTCTTT. It translates to CSVNKNTEAFF.

The chain employs TRBV4-1 and TRBJ1-2, with a tentative D call TRBD1 (5 bases). V lost 4 bases and J lost 2, with 14 bases in between. This CDR3 contains 15 residues. Germline V gives CDR1 MGHRA, CDR2 YSYEKL. In nucleotides, the CDR3 is TGCGCCAGCAGCCCGAACCCGGGACCGAACTATGGCTACACCTTC. Translating gives CASSPNPGPNYGYTF.

This CDR3 reads CASSFLLTNEQFF. The CDR3 DNA reads TGTGCCAGCAGCTTCTTACTTACCAATGAGCAGTTCTTC. This rearrangement joins TRBV5-6 to TRBJ2-1; D remains unclear. From germline, CDR1 is SGHDT and CDR2 YYEEEE. The V end was cut by 2 bases, the J end by 6 bases, with 9 bases between. The CDR3 has 13 amino acids.

This clonotype was seen ten or more times. The rearrangement links TRBV27 to TRBJ2-1, with 7 bases lining up with TRBD2. V dropped 3 bases and J dropped 0; count of bases not matched to a gene: 2. The CDR3 consists of 15 residues. Germline lookup yields CDR1 MNHEY and CDR2 SMNVEV (reference sequence). This CDR3 is CASSFGGNSYNEQFF. In DNA form, the CDR3 reads TGTGCCAGCAGTTTCGGGGGGAACTCCTACAATGAGCAGTTCTTC.

The chain uses TRBV20-1 and TRBJ2-7; perhaps TRBD1 as D (5 bases). The CDR3 is 14 amino acids. V lost 0 bases and J lost 1, with 10 bases in between. The germline V gene has CDR1 DFQATT and CDR2 SNEGSKA (reference sequence). In DNA form, the CDR3 reads TGCAGTGCTAGAGATGGGCGGACATCCTACGAGCAGTACGTC. It encodes CSARDGRTSYEQYV.

In its sample, this clonotype was seen many times. The chain carries TRBV12-3 or TRBV12-4 and TRBJ2-1; D is unclear. The ends were cut back, 6 bases at V and 8 bases at J, with 17 bases in the middle. The CDR3 totals 14 residues. The CDR3 DNA follows: TGTGCCAGCAGCTTTAGATGGGCCAGCCATGAGCAGTTCTTC. Translating gives CASSFRWASHEQFF.